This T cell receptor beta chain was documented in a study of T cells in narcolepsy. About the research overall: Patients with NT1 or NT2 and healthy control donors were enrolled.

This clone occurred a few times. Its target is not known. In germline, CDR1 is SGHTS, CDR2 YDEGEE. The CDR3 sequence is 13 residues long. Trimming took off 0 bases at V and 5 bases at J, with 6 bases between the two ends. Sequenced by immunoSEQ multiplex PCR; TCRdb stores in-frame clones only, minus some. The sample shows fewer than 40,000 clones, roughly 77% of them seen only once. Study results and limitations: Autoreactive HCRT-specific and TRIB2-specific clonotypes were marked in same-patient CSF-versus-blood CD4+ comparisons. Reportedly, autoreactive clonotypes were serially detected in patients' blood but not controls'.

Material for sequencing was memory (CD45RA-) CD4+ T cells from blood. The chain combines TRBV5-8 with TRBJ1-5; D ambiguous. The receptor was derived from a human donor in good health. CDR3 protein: CASSLVGDQPQHF. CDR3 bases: TGTGCCAGCAGCTTGGTTGGTGATCAGCCCCAGCATTTT.